This T cell receptor (beta chain) was sequenced during a study of Ad26.COV2.S vaccination and SARS-CoV-2 variants (dated by TCRdb to the early 2020s). Notes on the research overall: Vaccine-arm donors were drawn from COV1001, a multicentre, randomized, double-blind, placebo-controlled phase I-IIa trial of Ad26.COV2.S in healthy adults. Throughout the experiments and outcome assessment, investigators stayed blinded to trial group allocation. Trial participants were randomized into five groups of five: low-dose or high-dose Ad26.COV2.S given once or twice, or placebo on both occasions. The TCR-sequenced set comprised approximately 30 samples: around 20 Ad26.COV2.S vaccine recipients, 5 placebo recipients and 8 SARS-CoV-2 convalescent individuals. Dosing of Ad26.COV2.S was intramuscular, at either 5x10^10 or 1x10^11 viral particles, delivered as one shot or as two shots spaced 56 days apart. Sequencing of the TCRbeta repertoire served to evaluate the specificity and breadth of SARS-CoV-2-reactive T cell receptors following Ad26.COV2.S vaccination. General conclusions and limits of the study: Vaccine and placebo recipients had similar non-spike TCR breadth, a finding consistent with the vaccine containing only spike. The study was not powered for comparison of responses between vaccine doses or regimens. After vaccination, substantial breadth of spike-specific CD8+ and CD4+ T cell responses was reported. It was noted by the authors that total T cell responses may have been underestimated by the TCR breadth and depth analyses. Compared with placebo recipients, Ad26.COV2.S recipients showed higher spike-specific TCR breadth (P = 0.0014).

The immunoSEQ Assay was the method used to sequence TCRbeta CDR3 regions. After extraction, genomic DNA underwent amplification by bias-controlled multiplex PCR, followed by high-throughput sequencing. In the paper's pipeline: To quantify the absolute abundance of every unique TCRbeta CDR3 region, sequences were collapsed and filtered. T cell fraction was estimated by normalizing TCRbeta template counts to usable DNA, which was measured by amplifying reference genes present in all nucleated cells. Repertoire TCRs were annotated as SARS-CoV-2-specific when V gene, CDR3 amino acid sequence and J gene were exactly matched to a known reactive TCR set. The reference SARS-CoV-2 TCR set was derived from MIRA and filtered for enrichment in COVID-19-positive ImmuneCODE repertoires, a step that removed public or cross-reactive TCRs. Using the MIRA antigens, annotated TCRs were further analysed by specific ORF or by position within an ORF. Depth was the summed frequency of annotated unique rearrangements, while breadth was defined as annotated unique rearrangements over total unique productive rearrangements. Group comparisons of TCR breadth used two-sided Wilcoxon rank-sum tests. Not all clones reach the TCRdb copy of this immuneACCESS table, which keeps in-frame sequences only. Checked studies attribute under half of the gap to unresolved V genes and leave the rest unexplained. V, J and clone size derive from that table, while D and trimming were established from the DNA sequence. The sample has about 480,000 clones on record, roughly 87% of them singletons. The top ten clonotypes cover roughly 13% of the sample.

Interpreted using the paper, the treatment or condition label stands for: 19 received Ad26.COV2.S at low or high dose, single or two shots; about 5 received placebo; per-sample allocation not given. Repertoires of vaccine and placebo recipients were sequenced from samples taken on day 63 after the first injection. Between 29 July and 7 August 2020, Cohort 1b enrolled 25 adults aged 18-55 years at one site in Boston, USA. Ad26.COV2.S was a replication-incompetent adenovirus type 26 vector expressing a prefusion-stabilized SARS-CoV-2 spike protein from the original Wuhan strain. Comment on this clone: The antigen this receptor binds is unknown. No base quality information exists; no much larger clone differs at one position.

CDR1 MNHEY and CDR2 SVGAGI were looked up in the germline V gene. The trim is 9 bases for V and 0 bases for J, with a gap of 6 bases between the germline ends. Counted from cysteine to phenylalanine, this CDR3 has 13 amino acids. The sequence is cut down to CDR3 DNA, 39 bases in frame from base 1. The clonotype comes from a person aged 18-60 years who received the Ad26.COV2.S COVID-19 vaccine or a placebo. The sequenced sample was peripheral blood, obtained in a trial of Ad26.COV2.S vaccine versus placebo. The rearrangement joined TRBV6-5 to TRBJ2-6; the D segment cannot be called with confidence. The CDR3 loop reads CASSSSGANVLTF. DNA sequence: TGTGCCAGTTCCAGCTCTGGGGCCAACGTCCTGACTTTC.